A single sample is the source of the 29 T cell receptor beta chains below, sequenced in a study of blood T cell repertoires in COVID-19 (dated by TCRdb to 2020 to 2022). Receptor libraries were prepared by the immunoSEQ multiplex PCR assay. This is the immuneACCESS table as TCRdb keeps it, with only in-frame sequences that have V and J called. A part of the clones is gone; compared with another copy, unresolved V genes explain less than half, and the rest is unexplained. The sample records about 230,000 clones, around four fifths of which are singletons. Jointly, the top ten make up about 2.5% of the sample. Sequenced input: peripheral blood. The receptor source for this set is a woman in her 70s with active or convalescent COVID-19.

This clone was observed once. This chain joins TRBV7-9 and TRBJ1-2; D call uncertain. V dropped 1 base and J dropped 3 bases, with 9 bases sitting between them. Germline values: CDR1 SEHNR, CDR2 FQNEAQ (reference sequence). CDR3 size: 14 residues. CDR3 in DNA: TGTGCCAGCAGCTTAGAAGGAGCAGACTATGGCTACACCTTC. As protein: CASSLEGADYGYTF.

This clone was detected a few times. V is TRBV30 and J is TRBJ2-2, with D tentatively TRBD2 (6 bases). V was trimmed by 3 bases and J by 4 bases, leaving 18 bases between them. Germline CDR1 and CDR2: GTSNPN and SVGIG (reference sequence). The CDR3 is made up of 16 amino acids. Here the CDR3 DNA reads TGTGCCTGGAGAATAGGAGGGAGACTTCGCACCGGGGAGCTGTTTTTT. Translation gives CAWRIGGRLRTGELFF.

This clone was observed a single time. This chain uses TRBV9 with TRBJ1-2, with D possibly matching TRBD1 (5 bases). Trimming left V 0 bases short and J 5 bases short, with 8 bases between. Germline V lookup: CDR1 SGDLS, CDR2 YYNGEE. The CDR3 extends over 13 amino acids. CDR3: CASSVEGSYGYTF. DNA of the CDR3: TGTGCCAGCAGCGTAGAGGGGTCTTATGGCTACACCTTC.

The chain combines TRBV10-3 with TRBJ1-6; D possibly corresponds to TRBD1 (6 bases). The CDR3 totals 14 residues. V dropped 5 bases and J dropped 7 bases, with 12 bases sitting between them. The germline V gene has CDR1 ENHRY and CDR2 SYGVKD. This CDR3 is CAISQGSGNSPLHF. CDR3 nucleotides: TGTGCCATCAGTCAGGGGTCGGGGAATTCACCCCTCCACTTT.

The chain links TRBV24-1 to TRBJ2-1; 10 bases line up with TRBD2. With 3 bases clipped from V and 8 bases from J, the junction kept 12 bases outside the gene matches. This CDR3 spans 17 amino acids. CDR1 is KGHDR and CDR2 is SFDVKD in the germline V gene. The DNA of the CDR3 is TGTGCCACCAGTGATCCCCCCCTAGCGGGAGCGTCGGATGAGCAGTTCTTC. It yields the protein CATSDPPLAGASDEQFF.

The CDR3 coding sequence is TGCGCCAGCAGTGAGTACAGGGAGGAGACCCAGTACTTC. Its protein product is CASSEYREETQYF. This chain links TRBV10-1 with TRBJ2-5, with a possible D match to TRBD1 (6 bases). The germline CDR1 and CDR2 sequences are WNHNN and SYGVQD (reference sequence). The CDR3 loop spans 13 amino acids. V was trimmed by 1 base and J by 5 bases, leaving 8 bases between them.

The rearrangement uses TRBV28 and TRBJ1-3; no clear D gene. V gave up 10 bases and J gave up 0 bases, with 10 bases separating them. Germline V gene data show CDR1 as MDHEN and CDR2 as SYDVKM. CDR3 length equals 13 residues. The CDR3 region has the DNA TGTGCCACCCTCTTCAGCTCTGGAAACACCATATATTTT. Translated: CATLFSSGNTIYF.

The chain employs TRBV2 and TRBJ2-3; maybe TRBD2 (5 bases). Trimming took off 7 bases at V and 1 base at J, with 12 bases between the two ends. In germline, CDR1 is SNHLY, CDR2 FYNNEI. The length of the CDR3 is 14 residues. The chain's CDR3 is CASTAVSGTDTQYF. As DNA, the CDR3 is TGTGCCAGCACTGCGGTTAGCGGCACAGATACGCAGTATTTT.

V usage is TRBV5-1 and J usage is TRBJ2-7, with D possibly being TRBD2 (5 bases). With 2 bases removed from V and 7 bases from J, the gap between germline ends came to 7 bases. Germline CDR1 is SGHRS and CDR2 is YFSETQ. CDR3 length: 11 residues. The CDR3 DNA sequence: TGCGCCAGCAGCTTTTCGGGGGAGCAGTACTTC. This sequence encodes CASSFSGEQYF.

The chain carries TRBV7-9 and TRBJ2-1, with 7 bases lining up with TRBD1. The CDR3 has 13 amino acids. Unmatched junction bases numbered 6, after V lost 5 bases and J lost 8 bases. Germline loops: CDR1 SEHNR, CDR2 FQNEAQ (reference sequence). CDR3: CASSRTGRDEQFF. In DNA form, the CDR3 reads TGTGCCAGCAGCCGGACAGGACGCGATGAGCAGTTCTTC.

J is TRBJ2-5 and V is TRBV3-1 (or the pseudogene TRBV3-2); possibly TRBD2 for D (5 bases). Germline V gene lookup returns CDR1 LGHDT and CDR2 YNNKEL (reference sequence). There are 14 residues in the CDR3. V dropped 1 base and J dropped 7 bases, with 13 bases sitting between them. This chain's CDR3 is CASSQVERLGTQYF. CDR3 DNA: TGTGCCAGCAGCCAAGTCGAGCGGCTCGGGACCCAGTACTTC.

The chain is built from TRBV5-5 and TRBJ1-2; D might be TRBD1 (6 bases). Trimming took 4 bases from V and 0 from J, leaving 10 bases between them. The CDR3 totals 14 residues. The germline V gene has CDR1 SGHKS and CDR2 YYEKEE (reference sequence). Written as DNA, the CDR3 is TGTGCCAGCAGCCGAGGACAGCCTAACTATGGCTACACCTTC. Encoded protein: CASSRGQPNYGYTF.

The genes are TRBV4-1 and TRBJ2-7; tentatively, D is TRBD2 (7 bases). The germline gives CDR1 MGHRA, CDR2 YSYEKL. V was pared by 5 bases and J by 4 bases, with 15 bases between. The CDR3 runs to 14 residues. The CDR3 here is CASSSMGGAYEQYF. The CDR3 DNA reads TGCGCCAGCAGCTCGATGGGGGGGGCATACGAGCAGTACTTC.

The chain recombines TRBV6-1 with TRBJ2-1; a weak D match, TRBD1 (6 bases). This CDR3 is 20 amino acids long. V was cut by 4 bases and J by 4 bases, with 29 bases left in between. Germline V gene sequence: CDR1 MNHNS, CDR2 SASEGT. CDR3 sequence reads: CASSAGRANPSEGVYNEQFF. CDR3 DNA sequence: TGTGCCAGCAGTGCCGGCAGGGCTAATCCCTCAGAGGGGGTTTACAATGAGCAGTTCTTC.

The chain carries TRBV6-6 and TRBJ2-7; no clear D. Between the trimmed V and J ends, which lost 6 bases and 2 bases, there was a span of 8 bases. CDR1 and CDR2 from the germline V gene are MNHNY and SVGAGI (reference sequence). This CDR3 spans 12 amino acids. CDR3 in amino acids: CASSHFPYEQYF. DNA for the CDR3: TGTGCCAGCAGCCATTTCCCCTACGAGCAGTACTTC.

The chain links TRBV19 to TRBJ2-5; D possibly corresponds to TRBD1 (6 bases). The CDR3 is 14 residues long. V was pared by 5 bases and J by 5 bases, with 15 bases between. Germline values: CDR1 LNHDA, CDR2 SQIVND (reference sequence). CDR3 amino acids: CASSSQWGLETQYF. In DNA, the CDR3 is TGTGCCAGTAGTTCCCAATGGGGGCTGGAGACCCAGTACTTC.

The chain couples TRBV19 to TRBJ2-1, with TRBD2 matching 10 bases. This CDR3 has 14 amino acids. The junction had 8 bases not matched to a gene; V was cut back by 5 bases and J by 10 bases. CDR1 and CDR2 from the germline V gene are LNHDA and SQIVND (reference sequence). The CDR3: CASSDRLAGDEQFF. The CDR3, as DNA: TGTGCCAGTAGTGACAGGCTAGCGGGAGACGAGCAGTTCTTC.

V and J are TRBV27 and TRBJ2-7; 7 bases are a match to TRBD2. Trimming cost V 6 bases and J 1 base; bases outside gene matches: 12. Germline values: CDR1 MNHEY, CDR2 SMNVEV (reference sequence). The CDR3 is 16 amino acids. The CDR3 sequence is CASSPSGGPLSYEQYF. Written as DNA, the CDR3 is TGTGCCAGCAGCCCATCGGGGGGTCCACTTTCCTACGAGCAGTACTTC.

The V gene is TRBV6-5, the J gene TRBJ2-1; possibly TRBD1 for D (5 bases). The germline V gene encodes CDR1 MNHEY and CDR2 SVGAGI. CDR3 length: 12 residues. V was clipped by 6 bases and J by 9 bases, with 12 bases between them. In DNA form, the CDR3 reads TGTGCCAGCAGCTCAGGGCGTGGTGAGCAGTTCTTC. Amino acids: CASSSGRGEQFF.

The rearrangement uses TRBV19 and TRBJ2-1; D is unclear. The V end lost 7 bases, the J end lost 6 bases, and 7 bases lay between the germline ends. CDR3 length: 11 amino acids. Germline lookup yields CDR1 LNHDA and CDR2 SQIVND (reference sequence). The CDR3 reads CASTPGNEQFF. For the CDR3, the DNA is TGTGCCAGTACCCCCGGCAATGAGCAGTTCTTC.

The gene calls are TRBV30 and TRBJ1-2; D call uncertain. The germline V gene has CDR1 GTSNPN and CDR2 SVGIG (reference sequence). Trimming took off 2 bases at V and 5 bases at J, with 12 bases between the two ends. The CDR3 runs to 13 residues. The CDR3 bases are TGTGCCTGGAGTAGCGGACTAAGTTATGGCTACACCTTC. Its translation is CAWSSGLSYGYTF.

This clone was seen once. The J gene is TRBJ2-5, the V gene TRBV12-3 or TRBV12-4, with 7 bases fitting TRBD2. The CDR3 covers 13 residues. J was trimmed by 1 base and V by 8 bases; bases with no gene match: 4. This CDR3 is CASLASGQETQYF. CDR3 bases: TGTGCCAGCTTAGCTAGCGGCCAAGAGACCCAGTACTTC.

The genes are TRBV3-1 (or the pseudogene TRBV3-2) and TRBJ1-1; D is undetermined. Deletions cut 0 bases from V and 10 bases from J, with 15 bases between. The CDR3 extends over 14 amino acids. The V gene's germline CDR1 is LGHDT and CDR2 YNNKEL (reference sequence). This CDR3 is CASSQDKSAFGAFF. CDR3 nucleotide sequence: TGTGCCAGCAGCCAAGATAAGTCCGCCTTCGGAGCTTTCTTT.

V is TRBV12-3 or TRBV12-4 and J is TRBJ1-2, with 10 bases aligning to TRBD1. Trimming removed 7 bases from V and 6 bases from J; junction bases left unmatched: 5. CDR3 size: 13 residues. CDR3 sequence: CASNLGQGDGYTF. The CDR3 bases are TGTGCCAGCAACCTTGGACAGGGGGATGGCTACACCTTC.

The CDR3 protein is CASTPRDPRFYYGYTF. The CDR3 coding sequence is TGTGCCAGCACCCCCCGCGACCCTAGATTTTATTATGGCTACACCTTC. The rearrangement links TRBV6-6 to TRBJ1-2; D not certain. CDR1 and CDR2 (germline): MNHNY, SVGAGI (reference sequence). CDR3 length equals 16 residues. Trimming removed 7 bases at V and 5 bases at J, with 23 bases between.

This chain links TRBV19 with TRBJ2-1, with 11 nucleotides matching TRBD2. The CDR3 consists of 15 residues. Germline assignment: CDR1 LNHDA and CDR2 SQIVND (reference sequence). Trimming cost V 3 bases and J 9 bases; bases outside gene matches: 7. CDR3 protein: CASSISTSGMSEQFF. DNA of the CDR3: TGTGCCAGTAGTATTTCGACTAGCGGGATGTCTGAGCAGTTCTTC.

The J gene is TRBJ2-7, the V gene TRBV10-3; 9 bases map to TRBD2. The CDR3 totals 16 residues. Germline assignment: CDR1 ENHRY and CDR2 SYGVKD. The V gene end was trimmed by 5 bases and the J gene end by 0 bases; junction bases not matched to a gene: 8. Here the CDR3 reads CAISPTTSGASYEQYF. The DNA of the CDR3 is TGTGCCATCAGTCCGACGACTAGCGGAGCCTCCTACGAGCAGTACTTC.

The chain recombines TRBV5-4 with TRBJ1-2; a weak D match, TRBD1 (6 bases). Germline lookup yields CDR1 SGHNT and CDR2 YYREEE (reference sequence). The CDR3 is 15 residues long. V gave up 4 bases and J gave up 6 bases, with 19 bases separating them. The CDR3 DNA follows: TGTGCCAGCAGCGCCCCCAGGGGAGATTGGGATGGCTACACCTTC. It specifies CASSAPRGDWDGYTF.

The J gene is TRBJ2-3, the V gene TRBV27; no firm D call. The V end lost 2 bases, the J end lost 1 base, and 16 bases lay between the germline ends. This CDR3 has 17 amino acids. CDR1 and CDR2 from the germline V gene are MNHEY and SMNVEV (reference sequence). In DNA form, the CDR3 reads TGTGCCAGCAGTTTACTCCGCAGGCTTAAGGGCACAGATACGCAGTATTTT. It codes for CASSLLRRLKGTDTQYF.